This T cell receptor (beta chain) was sequenced for a study of cytotoxic CD8 clonotypes in ibrutinib-treated CLL. V was trimmed by 0 bases and J by 5 bases, leaving 11 bases between them. The CDR3 has 14 amino acids. CDR1 is MNHEY and CDR2 is SVGAGI in the germline V gene. Sequenced by immunoSEQ multiplex PCR; TCRdb stores in-frame clones only, minus some. Among about 39,000 clones, about two thirds were seen once, and the ten largest hold 6% to 8%. The source was PBMCs, collected at disease progression, from a patient treated with ibrutinib. This receptor was obtained from a human donor with chronic lymphocytic leukemia. The chain recombines TRBV6-5 with TRBJ2-7; D perhaps matches TRBD1 (6 bases). The CDR3: CASSYSMGADEQYF. The CDR3 nucleotides are TGTGCCAGCAGTTACTCGATGGGGGCGGACGAGCAGTACTTC.